This T cell receptor (beta chain) derives from a study of CD8 T cells in Susac syndrome. Overall study results and limits: As the study acknowledged, the number of individuals in its TCR sequencing and HLA analysis was relatively small.

TCR beta from blood CD8+ and CD4+ T cells was sequenced. CD8+ and CD4+ T cells were negatively isolated; TEMRA cells were FACS-enriched. An amount of RNA that ranged from roughly 0.5 to 1 ug was reverse transcribed with random hexamers. Across 54 Vbeta and 13 Jbeta, TCR beta CDR3 was amplified with immunoSEQ multiplex PCR. Each CDR3 protein gets one entry after TCRdb re-called the immunoSEQ multiplex PCR reads with MiXCR. Counted here are some 22,000 distinct CDR3 sequences, 90% to 95% occurring once; the ten biggest clones make up 0.25% to 0.3%. V lost 7 bases to trimming and J lost 2 bases, with 14 bases between them. CDR3 length: 14 amino acids. Note on this clonotype: Antigen specificity is unknown.

The chain links TRBV12-3 or TRBV12-4 to TRBJ1-2, with TRBD1 as a possible D gene (6 bases). This TCR was sampled from a human donor in good health. Specimen: CD8+ T cells from PBMCs. The CDR3 coding sequence is TGTGCCAGCACCTGGGGGGGGCTGAACTATGGCTACACCTTC. It codes for CASTWGGLNYGYTF.